This T cell receptor beta chain appears in the sequencing data of a study of blood T cell repertoires in COVID-19. CDR3 size: 13 residues. Germline CDR1 reads LGHDT; CDR2 reads YNNKEL (reference sequence). Trimming took 0 bases from V and 3 from J, leaving 6 bases between them. TCRdb's copy holds only in-frame clones and misses some; the assay was immunoSEQ multiplex PCR. The sample carries tens of thousands of clones, over 80% recorded once. Turning to this clone: In the same sample, other DNA sequences code for this CDR3.

The chain uses TRBV3-1 (or the pseudogene TRBV3-2) and TRBJ2-7, with D possibly matching TRBD2 (5 bases). Sequenced: peripheral blood. This receptor was taken from a man between 60 and 75 years old with acute or convalescent COVID-19. In nucleotides, the CDR3 is TGTGCCAGCAGCCAAGATCGGGACTACGAGCAGTACTTC. This codes for CASSQDRDYEQYF.